This TCR beta chain was identified during a study of blood T cell repertoires in COVID-19. Study-wide background: Samples taken during acute and convalescent COVID-19 were collected in the United States, Italy and Spain.

Individuals aged about 18 to 90 years were recruited from roughly 22 US areas. Clinical history reported by participants formed the basis on which cohorts were assigned. Profiling relied on immunoSEQ multiplex PCR, and the TCRdb table lists in-frame clones only, not all of them. The sample has hundreds of thousands of clones, roughly 84% seen once. The germline gives CDR1 SGHRS, CDR2 YFSETQ. Trimming stripped 6 bases from V and 4 bases from J, with 16 bases between. CDR3 length equals 15 residues. The chain employs TRBV5-1 and TRBJ1-4; no reliable D call. The sample was PBMCs or T cells enriched from blood (not recorded which). The receptor comes from a woman in her thirties or forties who had recovered from COVID-19. CDR3 DNA sequence: TGCGCCAGCACGCGGGGTATGGAGCTTAATGAAAAACTGTTTTTT. Translation: CASTRGMELNEKLFF. Combining the CDR3 with reference TRBV5-1 and TRBJ1-4 gives the whole variable domain KAGVTQTPRYLIKTRGQQVTLSCSPISGHRSVSWYQQTPGQGLQFLFEYFSETQRNKGNFPGRFSGRQFSNSRSEMNVSTLELGDSALYLCASTRGMELNEKLFFGSGTQLSVL.